This T cell receptor (beta chain) originates from a study of T cell changes during pregnancy in multiple sclerosis. The CDR3 has 15 residues. Unmatched junction bases numbered 7, after V lost 1 base and J lost 9 bases. Germline CDR1 SGHRS, CDR2 YFSETQ. The protocol was immunoSEQ multiplex PCR, while the TCRdb copy is restricted to in-frame clones and leaves out a portion. Of 55,000 to 85,000 clones in the sample, 92% are singletons; the top ten hold more than 1.4%. Here the sequenced sample was peripheral blood, taken after pregnancy. This clonotype was sampled from a female donor with multiple sclerosis, enrolled in a pregnancy study. The J gene is TRBJ2-1, the V gene TRBV5-1; 10 bases align to TRBD2. CDR3 region: CASSLTSGIYSEQFF. CDR3 bases: TGCGCCAGCAGCTTGACTAGCGGGATTTATAGTGAGCAGTTCTTC.